This T cell receptor beta chain appears in the sequencing data of a study of cytomegalovirus exposure and HLA in healthy donors. Study-level points and caveats: A later analysis linked a missense DCLRE1C variant to TCR beta V- and J-gene trimming. HLA allele associations emerged for 15,000 to 20,000 TCR beta sequences in a later analysis, at 0.05 false discovery rate.

Turning to this clone: Antigen unknown.

The PCR employed 60 Vbeta primers together with 13 Jbeta primers. Libraries were prepared by immunoSEQ multiplex PCR; TCRdb keeps only in-frame clonotypes and omits some of them. The listing contains tens of thousands of clones. CDR3 length: 14 residues. Germline lookup yields CDR1 MNHEY and CDR2 SMNVEV (reference sequence). Trimming left V 1 base short and J 8 bases short, with 11 bases between. The sequencing sample was made of PBMCs. The TCR sequence derives from a man aged 45-60 years in good health and CMV-seropositive. This rearrangement joins TRBV27 to TRBJ1-4; a weak D match, TRBD1 (6 bases). In DNA, the CDR3 is TGTGCCAGCAGTTTATTAGGGGGATGGGAAAAACTGTTTTTT. Translation: CASSLLGGWEKLFF.